A selection of T cell receptor beta chains follows, all from one sample in a study of blood T cells in healthy people across ages. TCRdb reanalysed the 5' RACE reads using MiXCR and keeps one entry per CDR3 protein. This table holds 890,000 or so distinct CDR3 sequences, approximately 59% found once. Source material: blood. The receptors stem from a man in his thirties or forties in good health. Each CDR3 is given with its conserved first and last residue. A D gene is named only where the DNA matches it firmly. Size tells how often a clone was seen (once, few, many) or the class of an expanded clone, and some rows leave it out.

d_call j_call clone_size v_call cdr3_aa cdr3_nt
. TRBJ1-1 . TRBV2 CASSEDVGPNTEAFF TGTGCCAGCAGTGAAGATGTGGGCCCGAACACTGAAGCTTTCTTT
. TRBJ2-7 . TRBV7-2 CASSVVEFYEQYF TGTGCCAGCAGCGTAGTCGAGTTCTACGAGCAGTACTTC
TRBD1 TRBJ2-1 few TRBV6-1 CASSPTGDLYNEQFF TGTGCCAGCAGTCCCACAGGGGACCTCTACAATGAGCAGTTCTTC
. TRBJ1-2 . TRBV7-8 CASSLARAFHYGYTF TGTGCCAGCAGCTTAGCGCGGGCCTTCCACTATGGCTACACCTTC
. TRBJ2-5 . TRBV6-1 CASTSGQGYGETQYF TGTGCCAGCACCTCGGGACAAGGCTATGGGGAGACCCAGTACTTC
. TRBJ2-3 . TRBV5-1 CASSTGPTTDTQYF TGCGCCAGCAGCACCGGACCGACGACGGATACGCAGTATTTT
. TRBJ2-5 . TRBV15 CATSTFDGQWYQETQYF TGTGCCACCAGCACCTTCGACGGACAATGGTACCAAGAGACCCAGTACTTC
. TRBJ2-5 . TRBV11-2 CASSLMQETRYF TGTGCCAGCAGCTTAATGCAAGAGACCCGGTACTTC
TRBD1 TRBJ1-2 . TRBV2 CASWTGFDGYTF TGTGCCAGCTGGACAGGGTTTGATGGCTACACCTTC
. TRBJ2-2 few TRBV6-2/TRBV6-3 CASSPRRRYTGELFF TGTGCCAGCAGCCCACGCCGGAGGTACACCGGGGAGCTGTTTTTT
. TRBJ2-4 . TRBV5-1 CASSLVFRQKGQNIQYF TGCGCCAGCAGCTTGGTGTTCCGGCAAAAGGGGCAAAACATTCAGTACTTC
. TRBJ2-1 . TRBV6-2/TRBV6-3 CASSLNTYNEQFF TGTGCCAGCAGTCTCAACACCTACAATGAGCAGTTCTTC
. TRBJ2-7 once TRBV28 CASSLPTVTANYEQYF TGTGCCAGCAGTTTGCCAACTGTGACAGCTAACTACGAGCAGTACTTC
TRBD1 TRBJ2-1 . TRBV29-1 CSVERGPDDEQFF TGCAGCGTTGAAAGGGGGCCGGACGATGAGCAGTTCTTC
. TRBJ2-1 many TRBV29-1 CSVDRRGSGNEQFF TGCAGCGTTGATCGGCGGGGTAGCGGCAATGAGCAGTTCTTC
TRBD1 TRBJ2-7 . TRBV20-1 CSASRGQGPYEQYF TGCAGTGCTAGCAGGGGACAGGGCCCCTACGAGCAGTACTTC
TRBD2 TRBJ2-1 many TRBV4-3 CASSQGSGGNYNEQFF TGCGCCAGCAGCCAAGGGAGCGGGGGTAATTACAATGAGCAGTTCTTC
. TRBJ2-2 many TRBV14 CASSQARVGYGELFF TGTGCCAGCAGCCAAGCACGTGTGGGGTACGGGGAGCTGTTTTTT
TRBD1 TRBJ2-7 . TRBV10-3 CAIRIGTGRSYEQYF TGTGCCATCAGGATAGGGACAGGGCGCTCCTACGAGCAGTACTTC
. TRBJ2-5 . TRBV18 CASSPTRQETQYF TGTGCCAGCTCGCCAACCCGTCAGGAGACCCAGTACTTC
TRBD2 TRBJ2-1 . TRBV4-3 CASSPLAGGRSSGQFF TGCGCCAGCAGCCCGCTAGCGGGGGGGCGTTCGAGTGGGCAGTTCTTC
. TRBJ2-3 . TRBV2 CASSEAPGGAQYF TGTGCCAGCAGTGAAGCTCCGGGTGGAGCGCAGTATTTT
. TRBJ1-2 . TRBV29-1 CSVVGPYGYTF TGCAGCGTTGTGGGACCCTATGGCTACACCTTC
TRBD1 TRBJ1-5 . TRBV27 CASSLDRGNQPQHF TGTGCCAGCAGTTTGGACAGGGGGAATCAGCCCCAGCATTTT
TRBD1 TRBJ1-5 few TRBV12-3/TRBV12-4 CASRTDRRQTQHF TGTGCCAGCAGAACGGACAGGCGACAGACCCAGCATTTT
TRBD2 TRBJ2-7 . TRBV18 CASSPPGLAGGYEQYF TGTGCCAGCTCACCTCCGGGACTAGCGGGGGGCTACGAGCAGTACTTC
. TRBJ2-7 . TRBV20-1 CSVTPGLTYEQYF TGCAGTGTCACGCCGGGACTCACCTACGAGCAGTACTTC
. TRBJ1-2 . TRBV20-1 CSAREAEGYYGYTF TGCAGTGCTAGAGAGGCGGAGGGGTACTATGGCTACACCTTC
. TRBJ2-3 . TRBV12-3/TRBV12-4 CASSLEHGRGGDTQYF TGTGCCAGCAGTTTAGAGCACGGCCGAGGGGGAGATACGCAGTATTTT
. TRBJ2-3 many TRBV20-1 CSARGAVGTDTQYF TGCAGTGCCCGAGGGGCAGTAGGGACAGATACGCAGTATTTT
. TRBJ1-4 . TRBV6-1 CATGGGLANEELFF TGTGCCACTGGTGGGGGGCTGGCTAATGAAGAACTGTTTTTT